This entry is about one T cell receptor (beta chain). Its specificity is unknown. This sample is drawn from a study of cytomegalovirus exposure and HLA in healthy donors. Study-level background: Samples from HLA-typed donors yielded 85 million to 95 million unique TCRs in an early data release.

Trimming took 0 bases from V and 6 from J, leaving 6 bases between them. The CDR3 sequence is 13 residues long. CDR1 and CDR2 (germline): MNHNY, SVGAGI (reference sequence). Study-wide points: Productive status was seen about 90% or about 30% of the time for most TCR beta V segments in an earlier analysis. Further analysis was carried out later, and it showed several of the most significant clusters appearing linked to common viral pathogens. Follow-up analysis found HLA locus-dependent TCR association rates, highest for DRB1 and lowest for HLA-C.

13 Jbeta primers and 60 Vbeta primers were used for the PCR. Here immunoSEQ multiplex PCR was the method, and the copy in TCRdb shows in-frame clones only, minus some. The sample consists of more than 90,000 clones, over 65% of them appearing once. The TCR sequence derives from a woman in her thirties in good health and CMV-seronegative. The sample taken for sequencing was PBMCs. The rearrangement links TRBV6-6 to TRBJ1-5; D remains ambiguous. The CDR3 region is CASSYSTGQPQHF. CDR3 in DNA: TGTGCCAGCAGTTACTCGACTGGTCAGCCCCAGCATTTT.